The clone carrying this T cell receptor beta chain has only a few counts. TCRdb keeps only in-frame clones here, not all; method: immunoSEQ multiplex PCR. The sample gives roughly 100,000 clones, around 81% of which show up once; roughly two fifths is in the top ten. This sample is drawn from a study of blood T cell repertoires in COVID-19. Study as a whole: The origin of the acute and convalescent COVID-19 samples was the United States, Italy and Spain.

V gave up 3 bases and J gave up 3 bases; unmatched junction bases: 13. Germline CDR1 is MNHNS and CDR2 is SASEGT. The length of the CDR3 is 18 residues. The sequenced material came from peripheral blood. The V call is TRBV6-1, the J call TRBJ2-2; 7 nucleotides line up with TRBD1. This receptor was taken from a man older than 75 with acute or convalescent COVID-19. Here the CDR3 reads CASSEKTYGTEDTGELFF. As DNA, the CDR3 is TGTGCCAGCAGTGAGAAGACCTACGGGACAGAAGACACCGGGGAGCTGTTTTTT.